The 20 T cell receptor beta chains presented below share a single source sample, sequenced in a study of Ad26.COV2.S vaccination and SARS-CoV-2 variants. Assay: immunoSEQ multiplex PCR; the TCRdb copy retains only in-frame clones and omits some. The table has approximately 460,000 clones, 89% seen once; the top ten hold 1.7%. Treatment specified: 19 received Ad26.COV2.S at low or high dose, single or two shots; five or six received placebo; per-sample allocation not given. Samples were taken on day 63 after the first vaccine or placebo injection. The sample here was peripheral blood, taken in a trial of Ad26.COV2.S vaccine versus placebo. The receptors originated from a person aged 18-65 years who received the Ad26.COV2.S COVID-19 vaccine or a placebo.

The V gene is TRBV25-1, the J gene TRBJ1-2; tentative D call: TRBD1 (5 bases). Per germline, CDR1 MGHDK and CDR2 SYGVNS. This CDR3 region has 16 residues. The V gene lost 4 bases and the J gene lost 4 bases, with 19 bases spanning the gap. The CDR3 loop is CASSASSWDRPYGYTF. The CDR3 DNA reads as TGTGCCAGCAGTGCTTCCAGTTGGGACCGCCCCTATGGCTACACCTTC.

The chain carries TRBV27 and TRBJ2-3; D uncertain. Germline loops: CDR1 MNHEY, CDR2 SMNVEV (reference sequence). V dropped 5 bases and J dropped 2 bases, with 14 bases sitting between them. The CDR3 has 15 residues. CDR3 in amino acids: CASSPRPSFTDTQYF. CDR3 nucleotide sequence: TGTGCCAGCAGTCCGCGACCCTCGTTCACAGATACGCAGTATTTT.

This clone is a singleton in its sample. The chain carries TRBV27 and TRBJ1-2; 7 nucleotides line up with TRBD1. The CDR3 runs to 13 residues. With V trimmed by 6 bases and J by 5 bases, 6 bases remained unmatched. CDR1 is MNHEY and CDR2 is SMNVEV in the germline V gene (reference sequence). CDR3 region: CASSPGTEYGYTF. DNA for the CDR3: TGTGCCAGCAGCCCCGGGACAGAGTATGGCTACACCTTC.

The chain uses TRBV30 and TRBJ1-1; D is unclear. V was cut by 5 bases and J by 2 bases, with 12 bases left in between. The CDR3 runs to 13 residues. CDR1 is GTSNPN, CDR2 SVGIG, per germline (reference sequence). The CDR3 bases are TGTGCCTGGGCTTCAGGCCCAAACACTGAAGCTTTCTTT. This gives the protein CAWASGPNTEAFF.

The chain couples TRBV11-2 to TRBJ2-1; TRBD2 agrees at 9 bases. Germline CDR1 is SGHAT and CDR2 is FQNNGV. The CDR3 runs to 15 residues. The ends lost 6 bases at V and 10 bases at J; junction bases unmatched: 13. The CDR3 spells CASRPIAGAKNEQFF. The DNA for the CDR3 is TGTGCCAGCAGGCCCATAGCGGGAGCTAAAAACGAGCAGTTCTTC.

The chain joins TRBV28 to TRBJ1-6; 7 bases line up with TRBD1. The CDR3 spans 15 residues. Germline CDR1 reads MDHEN; CDR2 reads SYDVKM. J lost 7 bases, V lost 3 bases, and 6 bases had no gene match. The CDR3 loop is CASSFVRQGNSPLHF. The DNA for the CDR3 is TGTGCCAGCAGTTTCGTAAGACAGGGAAATTCACCCCTCCACTTT.

This clone was counted between two and nine times. The J gene is TRBJ1-2, the V gene TRBV18, with TRBD1 matching 11 bases. From germline, CDR1 is KGHSH and CDR2 LQKENI. The V gene end was trimmed by 6 bases and the J gene end by 5 bases; junction bases not matched to a gene: 5. The CDR3 length is 14 residues. The CDR3 sequence: CASSTGQGAYGYTF. In nucleotides, the CDR3 is TGTGCCAGCTCCACCGGACAGGGGGCTTATGGCTACACCTTC.

J is TRBJ2-7 and V is TRBV7-9; D may be TRBD2 (5 bases). Germline V CDR1 and CDR2: SEHNR, FQNEAQ (reference sequence). This CDR3 is built from 12 residues. The V and J ends lost 4 bases and 12 bases respectively, with 16 bases between them. CDR3 nucleotides: TGTGCCAGCAGCTCGACTACGGGGATCTGGTACTTC. Its translation is CASSSTTGIWYF.

This chain links TRBV7-8 with TRBJ2-1; TRBD2 agrees at 12 bases. CDR3 length: 14 amino acids. V dropped 4 bases and J dropped 7; count of bases not matched to a gene: 2. The V gene's germline CDR1 is SGHVS and CDR2 FQNEAQ. CDR3 amino acids: CASSSGTSGNEQFF. In nucleotides, the CDR3 is TGTGCCAGCAGCTCCGGGACTAGCGGGAATGAGCAGTTCTTC.

The sample holds one count of this clone. The chain is built from TRBV4-1 and TRBJ2-1, with 12 nucleotides matching TRBD2. The CDR3 is 18 residues long. J lost 9 bases, V lost 1 base, and 13 bases had no gene match. Germline CDR1 is MGHRA and CDR2 is YSYEKL. Here the CDR3 DNA reads TGCGCCAGCAGCCAAGTCGGCCCGACTAGCGGGGGTTTTGGTGAGCAGTTCTTC. This gives the protein CASSQVGPTSGGFGEQFF.

The chain combines TRBV9 with TRBJ1-4; D remains ambiguous. CDR3 length: 13 amino acids. The germline V gene has CDR1 SGDLS and CDR2 YYNGEE. V was cut by 1 base and J by 3 bases, with 4 bases left in between. The CDR3 DNA reads as TGTGCCAGCAGCGTATCGGCTAATGAAAAACTGTTTTTT. Its translation: CASSVSANEKLFF. The full variable domain, its missing parts supplied by reference TRBV9 and TRBJ1-4, is DSGVTQTPKHLITATGQRVTLRCSPRSGDLSVYWYQQSLDQGLQFLIQYYNGEERAKGNILERFSAQQFPDLHSELNLSSLELGDSALYFCASSVSANEKLFFGSGTQLSVL.

CDR3 amino acids: CASSAGAARVTYEQYF. The CDR3 DNA follows: TGTGCCAGCAGCGCTGGGGCCGCCCGAGTCACCTACGAGCAGTACTTC. J is TRBJ2-7 and V is TRBV9, with D possibly TRBD1 on 5 matching bases. There are 16 residues in the CDR3. Trimming pared 3 bases from V and 2 bases from J, leaving 18 bases between. The V gene's germline CDR1 is SGDLS and CDR2 YYNGEE.

The V gene is TRBV28, the J gene TRBJ1-2; TRBD1 matches at 8 bases. V was clipped by 1 base and J by 4 bases; unmatched bases: 8. The germline CDR1 and CDR2 sequences are MDHEN and SYDVKM. The CDR3 is 16 residues long. The CDR3 loop is CASSLLQGGLSYGYTF. CDR3 in DNA: TGTGCCAGCAGTTTATTACAGGGGGGCCTAAGCTATGGCTACACCTTC.

The V call is TRBV6-1, the J call TRBJ1-3; D is unclear. The CDR3 loop spans 16 amino acids. Germline CDR1 is MNHNS and CDR2 is SASEGT. Between the trimmed V and J ends, which lost 4 bases and 4 bases, there was a span of 17 bases. CDR3 bases: TGTGCCAGCAGTGCTCGGTCGTTTGACCCCGGAAACACCATATATTTT. Protein sequence: CASSARSFDPGNTIYF.

This clone was observed once. The chain combines TRBV10-3 with TRBJ1-2; 7 bases are a match to TRBD1. V shed 6 bases, J shed 4 bases, and the junction held 11 bases outside the gene matches. The V gene's germline CDR1 is ENHRY and CDR2 SYGVKD. The CDR3 runs 15 residues. CDR3 region: CAISRGEQAPYGYTF. The CDR3 DNA follows: TGTGCCATCAGCAGGGGGGAACAGGCCCCCTATGGCTACACCTTC.

The rearrangement links TRBV30 to TRBJ1-2; 10 bases are shared with TRBD1. Germline lookup yields CDR1 GTSNPN and CDR2 SVGIG (reference sequence). V was pared by 3 bases and J by 8 bases, with 3 bases of the junction left unmatched. This CDR3 comprises 12 residues. This chain's CDR3 is CAWRGQGEGYTF. The CDR3 DNA sequence: TGTGCCTGGAGAGGACAGGGGGAGGGCTACACCTTC. Combining the CDR3 with reference TRBV30 and TRBJ1-2 gives the whole variable domain SQTIHQWPATLVQPVGSPLSLECTVEGTSNPNLYWYRQAAGRGLQLLFYSVGIGQISSEVPQNLSASRPQDRQFILSSKKLLLSDSGFYLCAWRGQGEGYTFGSGTRLTVV.

A single count supports this clone. This chain connects TRBV27 to TRBJ2-7; D remains unclear. CDR3 length equals 11 residues. Trimming removed 2 bases from V and 5 bases from J, with 4 bases in between. Germline V lookup: CDR1 MNHEY, CDR2 SMNVEV (reference sequence). Written as DNA, the CDR3 is TGTGCCAGCAGTTTAGGCCACGAGCAGTACTTC. Protein product: CASSLGHEQYF.

This clone has only one observation. V gene TRBV10-3 combines with J gene TRBJ1-2; TRBD1 is a possible D gene (6 bases). The CDR3 has 15 residues. Germline assignment: CDR1 ENHRY and CDR2 SYGVKD. Trimming stripped 0 bases from V and 6 bases from J, with 14 bases between. CDR3 DNA: TGTGCCATCAGTGAGTCGGGGGGGGCGATCCATGGCTACACCTTC. The encoded protein is CAISESGGAIHGYTF.

V usage is TRBV21-1 and J usage is TRBJ1-1. TRBV21-1 is given as a pseudogene. CDR3 length: 15 residues. CDR3 residues: CASSKAHGTTTEAFF. The CDR3 region has the DNA TGTGCCAGCAGCAAGGCGCACGGAACGACCACTGAAGCTTTCTTT.

Concerning this clone: The junction shows a germline mismatch at one end, possibly a read error. The V and J genes are TRBV7-7 and TRBJ1-3, with unresolved D. Germline V gene data show CDR1 as SSHAT and CDR2 as FNYEAQ (reference sequence). The CDR3 contains 15 residues. The CDR3 loop is CASSPGAGSGNTIYF. For the CDR3, the DNA is TGTGCTAGCAGCCCGGGCGCGGGATCTGGAAACACCATATATTTT.